This T cell receptor beta chain was sequenced in a study of blood T cell repertoires in COVID-19. About the research overall: Nucleic acid was either cDNA or gDNA, and it came from T cells, B-cell-depleted T cells, or PBMCs.

With 7 bases clipped from V and 6 bases from J, the junction kept 3 bases outside the gene matches. This CDR3 is built from 13 residues. Germline V gives CDR1 WSHSY, CDR2 SAAADI. Per the authors' pipeline: Cell counts per sample came from amplifying reference gene primers. Sequencing was performed with immunoSEQ multiplex PCR; in TCRdb, only in-frame clones are kept and a portion is missing. D and trimming were read from the DNA, whereas the V and J calls and clone size are those reported in that table. Of fewer than 250,000 clones listed, 83% are singletons. The specimen sequenced was peripheral blood. The chain joins TRBV10-2 to TRBJ2-4; 10 positions match TRBD1. The receptor comes from a human donor in a cohort sampled during active COVID-19. The CDR3 coding sequence is TGCGCCAGCAAGGACAGGGGGGGAAACATTCAGTACTTC. Protein: CASKDRGGNIQYF.